This T cell receptor (beta chain) came from a study of shared clonotypes between healthy human individuals (dated by TCRdb to the early 2020s). Background on the whole study: The cohort comprised two women and a few men aged 18 to 49 years. For each donor, three plates each were used for CD4 naive and CD4 memory, two plates were used for CD8 naive, and one plate was used for CD8 memory. Libraries were prepared and TCR repertoires were sequenced by different laboratories using diverse techniques, in order to increase sequencing depth and limit assay-specific biases. Leukapheresis yielded between about 0.85 and 10 billion PBMCs per donor. Blood TCR repertoires of a handful of healthy adults were deeply sequenced to estimate repertoire size and the extent of clonotype sharing between individuals.

Overall results and qualifications from the work: Sampling was restricted to blood, and TCR repertoires in tissues likely differ from the TCR repertoires found in blood. Because the study included only a small number of donors, the genetic and exposure-history diversity represented was limited. Larger estimated clonotype richness was generally found for naive subsets than for memory subsets. Clonotypes shared by all four sorted-subset donors showed higher generation probabilities than non-shared clonotypes. Based on pairwise subsampling, the degree of clonotype sharing among donors was expected to be affected by sequencing depth. Even with the large sequencing depth, rarefaction of the sorted-subset datasets indicated that sequencing was incomplete. Sharing across four donors was observed for about 5% of naive CD4, 3% to 4% of naive CD8, roughly 2.4% of memory CD4, and around 0.42% of memory CD8 clonotypes.

In the case of this clone: Which antigen it targets is not known. There are no base qualities to consult, and no much larger clone falls within one base. Additional DNA sequences in this sample encode the identical CDR3.

The donors were healthy, HIV-negative adults who had no recently reported acute infections or vaccinations. Only Caucasian adults living in Nashville, Tennessee, USA were represented among the donors. Magnetic negative selection was used to enrich CD4+ T cells, after which naive cells were positively selected on CD45RA and the negative fraction became the memory subset. After blood collection by leukapheresis, PBMCs were isolated using Ficoll-Histopaque density gradient centrifugation and then cryopreserved in the vapor phase of liquid nitrogen. Analytical flow cytometry was used to check the purity and quantity of every magnetically sorted T cell population. Each sorted fraction had its genomic DNA isolated and then quantified by UV absorbance on a Nanodrop 2000c. TCR CDR3 regions were amplified from genomic DNA by multiplex PCR using the deep immunoSEQ assay. For each cell subset, the extracted genomic DNA was distributed evenly across all wells of several immunoSEQ 96-well plates, and each plate served as one replicate. Each replicate PCR for sorted subsets received approximately 200 ng genomic DNA, equal to roughly 33,000 T cell genomes. The purified libraries were quantified using a Qubit 3.0 fluorometer, sized with a Bioanalyzer 2100, and then quantified again using the KAPA Library Quantification kit. A separate single-read 150-cycle Illumina NextSeq 550 flow cell was used to sequence each immunoSEQ 96-well plate. The published analysis was carried out like this. Because the immunoSEQ output held only junctional sequences and lacked quality scores, the filtering could not match the filtering applied to full-length reads. Sequences were annotated with PyIR, a Python wrapper for IgBLAST v1.9, and V/J genes and CDR3 were assigned using IMGT germline references. Any read was removed if the V/J assignment was weak (E-value above 1e-6), the CDR3 was missing, or the read contained stop codons, out-of-frame junctions, or ambiguous translated residues. A V3J clonotype was defined by an identical inferred V gene, J gene, and CDR3 amino acid sequence. Percentage overlap between repertoires was calculated by dividing the number of shared unique clonotypes by the size of the smaller repertoire. Repertoire richness was assessed with RTK rarefaction, the Chao1 estimator, and Recon v2.1 estimates of unobserved clonotypes. OLGA was used to compute generation probabilities for all TCRbeta clonotypes that the gDNA method yielded from a handful of donors. TCRdb's version of the immuneACCESS table is confined to in-frame rearrangements and falls short of the full clone set. An unresolved V gene accounts for under half of the shortfall where checked; the remainder is of unknown origin. V and J calls and clone size follow that table, whereas D and trimming were derived from the DNA. This sample has about 300,000 clones in its table, and around 72% of those were observed once. The ten largest clones add up to around a tenth of the sample.

Via the germline V gene (reference sequence), CDR1 is SSHAT and CDR2 FNYEAQ. The CDR3 starts with the cysteine, ends with the phenylalanine, and has 13 residues. Only CDR3 DNA remains: 39 bases, in frame from the first base. Unmatched junction bases come to 0, with V trimmed by 1 base and J by 8 bases. This chain joins TRBV7-7 to TRBJ2-1; TRBD1 lines up with 9 middle nucleotides. The sequence was obtained from a man under 40 in good health. The sequenced material came from memory CD4+ T cells sorted from blood. This specimen's cell subset or site label, interpreted: CD45RA-negative fraction. The DNA reads as follows: TGTGCCAGCAGCTTAGACAGGGGGCATGAGCAGTTCTTC. Translated, it gives CASSLDRGHEQFF.